Reported below is one T cell receptor beta chain. The repertoire was sequenced with immunoSEQ multiplex PCR; TCRdb's copy has only in-frame clones and lacks some. The sample holds 200,000 to 300,000 clones, about 89% seen once. The source of the sample is a study of blood T cell repertoires in COVID-19. Across the whole study: Material from acute and convalescent COVID-19 was sourced from the United States, Italy and Spain.

Trimming at V came to 4 bases and at J to 1 base, leaving 3 bases not matched to a gene. Germline CDR1 and CDR2: MDHEN and SYDVKM. The CDR3 has 14 residues. The sequencing sample was made of PBMCs or T cells enriched from blood (not recorded which). V is TRBV28 and J is TRBJ2-5, with 7 positions matching TRBD2. The TCR sequence derives from a young woman who had recovered from COVID-19. CDR3 amino acids: CASSSVAGQETQYF. The CDR3 DNA sequence: TGTGCCAGCAGTTCCGTAGCGGGCCAAGAGACCCAGTACTTC.